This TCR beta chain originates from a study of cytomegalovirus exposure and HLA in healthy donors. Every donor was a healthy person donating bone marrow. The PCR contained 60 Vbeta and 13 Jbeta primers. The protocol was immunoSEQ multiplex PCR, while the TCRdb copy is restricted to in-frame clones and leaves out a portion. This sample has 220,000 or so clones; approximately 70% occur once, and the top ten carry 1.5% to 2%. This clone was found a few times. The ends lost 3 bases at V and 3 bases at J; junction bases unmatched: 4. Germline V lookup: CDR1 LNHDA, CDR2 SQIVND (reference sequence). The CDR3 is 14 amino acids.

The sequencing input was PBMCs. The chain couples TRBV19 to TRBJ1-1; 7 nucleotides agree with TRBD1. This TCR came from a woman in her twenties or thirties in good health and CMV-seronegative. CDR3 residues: CASSMTGQYTEAFF. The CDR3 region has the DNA TGTGCCAGTAGTATGACAGGGCAATACACTGAAGCTTTCTTT.